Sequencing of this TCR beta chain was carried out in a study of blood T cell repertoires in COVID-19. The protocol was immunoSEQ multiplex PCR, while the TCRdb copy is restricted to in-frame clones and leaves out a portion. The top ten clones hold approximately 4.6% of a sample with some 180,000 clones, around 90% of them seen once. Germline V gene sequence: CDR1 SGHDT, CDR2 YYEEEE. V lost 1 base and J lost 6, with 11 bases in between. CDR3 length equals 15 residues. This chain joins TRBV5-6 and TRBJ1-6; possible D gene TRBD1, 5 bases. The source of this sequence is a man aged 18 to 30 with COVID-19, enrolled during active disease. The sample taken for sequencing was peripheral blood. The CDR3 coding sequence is TGTGCCAGCAGCTTGCTGCCGGGACTTAATTCACCCCTCCACTTT. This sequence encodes CASSLLPGLNSPLHF.